Below, 22 T cell receptor beta chains from the same sample are listed, as sequenced in a study of T-cell reconstitution after alpha-beta-depleted transplantation in children. TCRbeta library construction was performed incorporating unique molecular identifiers. A single record per CDR3 protein comes from TCRdb applying MiXCR to the PCR reads. Here the sample spans some 500,000 distinct CDR3 sequences, 30% to 35% being singletons. The sequenced sample was PBMCs from the stem cell graft donor, obtained from the stem cell graft. These receptors came from a human donor who donated a stem cell graft to a child with aplastic anemia.

The rearrangement links TRBV7-2 to TRBJ1-6; D gene unclear. Deletions cut 4 bases from V and 9 bases from J, with 10 bases between. CDR1 is SGHTA, CDR2 FQGNSA, per germline. The CDR3 runs 13 residues. The CDR3: CASSSIRGSPLHF. DNA of the CDR3: TGTGCCAGCAGCTCAATTCGGGGTTCACCCCTCCACTTT.

This clonotype was counted once. The rearrangement uses TRBV29-1 and TRBJ1-1; TRBD1 might be the D (6 bases). V shed 7 bases and J shed 7 bases, with 16 bases lying between them. The CDR3 has 12 amino acids. Germline V CDR1 and CDR2: SQVTM, ANQGSEA. CDR3 in amino acids: CSAIGGDGEAFF. CDR3 sequence (DNA): TGCAGCGCCATAGGGGGGGACGGTGAAGCTTTCTTT.

The sample holds a few counts of this clonotype. The chain has TRBV20-1 and TRBJ1-2; tentative D call: TRBD1 (6 bases). V lost 4 bases to trimming and J lost 2 bases, with 11 bases between them. The CDR3 is 13 amino acids. Germline CDR1 DFQATT, CDR2 SNEGSKA (reference sequence). Here the CDR3 reads CSATSGTNYGYTF. The CDR3 DNA sequence: TGCAGTGCTACATCTGGGACAAACTATGGCTACACCTTC.

Only a few counts were recorded for this clonotype. V is TRBV29-1 and J is TRBJ2-7; 8 bases map to TRBD2. The CDR3 runs to 17 residues. Germline V CDR1 and CDR2: SQVTM, ANQGSEA. The J segment lost 0 bases and the V segment lost 1 base, leaving 11 bases of the junction unmatched. CDR3 nucleotide sequence: TGCAGCGTTGAAGCCCCATTGGCGGGAGGCACCTCCTACGAGCAGTACTTC. Translating it yields CSVEAPLAGGTSYEQYF.

This chain joins TRBV20-1 and TRBJ1-2, with a tentative D call TRBD1 (5 bases). With 6 bases removed from V and 0 bases from J, the gap between germline ends came to 11 bases. CDR3 length: 13 residues. Per the germline V gene, CDR1 is DFQATT and CDR2 is SNEGSKA (reference sequence). The CDR3 loop is CSAAGTANYGYTF. The CDR3 DNA sequence: TGCAGTGCCGCAGGGACCGCTAACTATGGCTACACCTTC.

The chain combines TRBV28 with TRBJ1-3; D not resolved. V was cut by 5 bases and J by 4 bases, with 6 bases left in between. The CDR3 is 12 residues long. Germline CDR1 and CDR2: MDHEN and SYDVKM. Written as DNA, the CDR3 is TGTGCCAGCAGTGTCGGGGGAAACACCATATATTTT. Translated, it gives CASSVGGNTIYF. The whole variable domain, filled in from reference TRBV28 and TRBJ1-3, reads DVKVTQSSRYLVKRTGEKVFLECVQDMDHENMFWYRQDPGLGLRLIYFSYDVKMKEKGDIPEGYSVSREKKERFSLILESASTNQTSMYLCASSVGGNTIYFGEGSWLTVV.

This clonotype was seen a handful of times. The chain joins TRBV27 to TRBJ2-7; D is unresolved. Germline CDR1 MNHEY, CDR2 SMNVEV (reference sequence). V was trimmed by 4 bases and J by 0 bases, leaving 7 bases between them. This CDR3 contains 13 residues. For the CDR3, the DNA is TGTGCCAGCAGTTCGACCGTCTCCTACGAGCAGTACTTC. It translates to CASSSTVSYEQYF.

This clonotype has a handful of counts. The chain uses TRBV2 and TRBJ2-1; 7 bases agree with TRBD2. The CDR3 extends over 13 amino acids. With V trimmed by 4 bases and J by 6 bases, 3 bases remained unmatched. Per the germline V gene, CDR1 is SNHLY and CDR2 is FYNNEI. The CDR3 bases are TGTGCCAGCAGTGGGCTAGCGGCCAATGAGCAGTTCTTC. It specifies CASSGLAANEQFF.

The rearrangement links TRBV20-1 to TRBJ2-5; 15 positions agree with TRBD2. J was trimmed by 4 bases and V by 4 bases; bases with no gene match: 7. The CDR3 is made up of 16 amino acids. In germline, CDR1 is DFQATT, CDR2 SNEGSKA (reference sequence). The CDR3 region has the DNA TGCAGTGCTACAGGACTAGCGGGAGGGCCTCGAGAGACCCAGTACTTC. It is translated as CSATGLAGGPRETQYF.

V gene TRBV6-5 combines with J gene TRBJ1-1, with 8 bases matching TRBD1. Germline CDR1 is MNHEY and CDR2 is SVGAGI. This CDR3 comprises 15 residues. V shed 0 bases and J 2 bases; nucleotides not matched to a gene: 2. The CDR3 bases are TGTGCCAGCAGTTACTCGGCAGGGGGCAACACTGAAGCTTTCTTT. Its protein is CASSYSAGGNTEAFF.

The chain links TRBV6-5 to TRBJ1-3; D not resolved. Trimming removed 2 bases at V and 0 bases at J, with 14 bases between. Germline CDR1 is MNHEY and CDR2 is SVGAGI. This CDR3 region has 17 residues. DNA of the CDR3: TGTGCCAGCAGTTACGGGCTAGGCACCGCCTCTGGAAACACCATATATTTT. Residues: CASSYGLGTASGNTIYF.

This clonotype was counted a single time. J is TRBJ2-4 and V is TRBV5-5; no definite D call. The germline V gene has CDR1 SGHKS and CDR2 YYEKEE (reference sequence). The V end lost 0 bases, the J end lost 0 bases, and 7 bases lay between the germline ends. The CDR3 is made up of 15 amino acids. CDR3 nucleotide sequence: TGTGCCAGCAGCTTGGGACTTCTAGCCAAAAACATTCAGTACTTC. It translates to CASSLGLLAKNIQYF.

This clonotype has just a few counts. The chain combines TRBV28 with TRBJ1-2, with 7 bases aligning to TRBD1. Germline CDR1 MDHEN, CDR2 SYDVKM. V shed 6 bases, J shed 7 bases, and the junction held 8 bases outside the gene matches. CDR3 length: 13 residues. CDR3: CASRSGGESGYTF. CDR3 coding DNA: TGTGCCAGCAGATCAGGGGGTGAAAGTGGCTACACCTTC.

This chain joins TRBV12-5 and TRBJ1-2; 8 bases fit TRBD1. Per germline, CDR1 LGHNT and CDR2 FRNRAP. The CDR3 runs to 15 residues. After removal of 4 bases from V and 3 bases from J, the junction contained 7 bases not matched to a gene. CDR3 DNA sequence: TGTGCTAGTGGTTCCACAGGGGGTTTGGACTATGGCTACACCTTC. Protein sequence: CASGSTGGLDYGYTF.

The rearrangement joins TRBV7-9 to TRBJ1-5, with 8 bases aligning to TRBD1. The CDR3 consists of 14 residues. The V segment lost 2 bases and the J segment 7 bases; nucleotides outside the gene matches: 4. Germline loops: CDR1 SEHNR, CDR2 FQNEAQ (reference sequence). CDR3 sequence: CASSLQGAKQPQHF. The CDR3 DNA reads TGTGCCAGCAGCTTACAGGGGGCAAAGCAGCCCCAGCATTTT.

This sequence joins TRBV30 and TRBJ1-2; no clear D. Germline assignment: CDR1 GTSNPN and CDR2 SVGIG (reference sequence). The CDR3 runs 13 residues. Trimming stripped 0 bases from V and 1 base from J, with 6 bases between. The chain's CDR3 is CAWSVQFNYGYTF. CDR3 nucleotides: TGTGCCTGGAGTGTACAGTTTAACTATGGCTACACCTTC. Looking up the rest from reference TRBV30 and TRBJ1-2 gives the full variable domain: SQTIHQWPATLVQPVGSPLSLECTVEGTSNPNLYWYRQAAGRGLQLLFYSVGIGQISSEVPQNLSASRPQDRQFILSSKKLLLSDSGFYLCAWSVQFNYGYTFGSGTRLTVV.

This rearrangement joins TRBV24-1 to TRBJ1-5; D uncertain. V lost 7 bases and J 5 bases, leaving 11 bases between the germline ends. The CDR3 spans 13 residues. Germline CDR1 is KGHDR and CDR2 is SFDVKD. As DNA, the CDR3 is TGTGCCACCAGCCGAAACAACTATCAGCCCCAGCATTTT. Translating it yields CATSRNNYQPQHF.

V and J are TRBV5-4 and TRBJ1-2, with no clear D. From germline, CDR1 is SGHNT and CDR2 YYREEE (reference sequence). Trimming removed 4 bases from V and 5 bases from J, with 18 bases in between. CDR3 size: 15 residues. The CDR3 DNA follows: TGTGCCAGCAGCGTGAACATGATGGAACTGTATGGCTACACCTTC. Translation gives CASSVNMMELYGYTF. Filled out from reference TRBV5-4 and TRBJ1-2, the complete variable domain reads ETGVTQSPTHLIKTRGQQVTLRCSSQSGHNTVSWYQQALGQGPQFIFQYYREEENGRGNFPPRFSGLQFPNYSSELNVNALELDDSALYLCASSVNMMELYGYTFGSGTRLTVV.

The rearrangement uses TRBV20-1 and TRBJ1-5; TRBD1 matches 7 bases. Looked up from germline, CDR1 is DFQATT and CDR2 is SNEGSKA (reference sequence). Trimming cost V 2 bases and J 1 base; bases outside gene matches: 8. The CDR3 extends over 16 amino acids. Written as DNA, the CDR3 is TGCAGTGCTAGACTTCAGGGGGAGTGGAGCAATCAGCCCCAGCATTTT. Amino acid sequence: CSARLQGEWSNQPQHF.

The V call is TRBV4-2, the J call TRBJ1-1, with D perhaps matching TRBD1 (6 bases). This CDR3 is built from 16 residues. CDR1 is LGHNA, CDR2 YNFKEQ, per germline. V lost 4 bases and J 5 bases, leaving 20 bases between the germline ends. The CDR3 protein is CASSLPLRGAETEAFF. The CDR3 DNA is TGTGCCAGCAGCCTCCCACTACGGGGGGCTGAGACTGAAGCTTTCTTT.

This clonotype was detected many times. The V gene is TRBV20-1, the J gene TRBJ2-1, with no clear D. The V and J ends lost 1 base and 6 bases respectively, with 10 bases between them. Looked up from germline, CDR1 is DFQATT and CDR2 is SNEGSKA (reference sequence). CDR3 length equals 13 residues. The chain's CDR3 is CSARAEAANEQFF. The CDR3 nucleotides are TGCAGTGCTAGAGCCGAGGCGGCCAATGAGCAGTTCTTC.

This chain uses TRBV7-3 with TRBJ2-1, with 8 nucleotides matching TRBD2. This CDR3 has 16 amino acids. Germline CDR1 reads SGHTA; CDR2 reads FQGTGA. J gave up 3 bases and V 6 bases, and 10 bases lay outside the gene matches. CDR3 sequence reads: CASSLQYSGSYNEQFF. CDR3 coding DNA: TGTGCCAGCAGTCTACAATACAGCGGGAGCTACAATGAGCAGTTCTTC.